This T cell receptor beta chain was recorded in a study of human T cells and chemical hapten exposure. Trimming stripped 3 bases from V and 15 bases from J, with 12 bases between. The CDR3 has 12 amino acids. Germline values: CDR1 SEHNR, CDR2 FQNEAQ (reference sequence). The time point was: patch test 1, 2 weeks after DPC sensitization. The treatment denotes: therapeutic diphenylcyclopropenone sensitization with weekly scalp DPC. One entry per CDR3 protein, called by TCRdb with MiXCR from the RACE reads. The sample consists of some 350,000 distinct CDR3 sequences, 5.5% to 8% of them appearing once. The material was whole blood, obtained in connection with sensitization to the hapten diphenylcyclopropenone (DPC). The source of this sequence is a woman between 18 and 30 years old with alopecia areata. Some clones in this sample may be carry-over from other donors' samples. The chain links TRBV7-9 to TRBJ1-6; D uncertain. The DNA of the CDR3 is TGTGCCAGCAGCTTGGAAGGGCCGCTCCTCCACTTT. Amino acids: CASSLEGPLLHF.